This T cell receptor (beta chain) emerged from a study of cytomegalovirus exposure and HLA in healthy donors. For this clone: Its antigen is not identified.

This CDR3 is built from 14 residues. V gave up 5 bases and J gave up 0 bases, with 11 bases separating them. CDR1 is SGHNT, CDR2 YENEEA, per germline. General study points: Most CMV-associated TCR beta chains were later found to appear HLA-restricted. Sequencing likely produced, as an artifact, a cluster of highly shared sequence variants.

The PCR employed 60 Vbeta primers together with 13 Jbeta primers. Sequenced by immunoSEQ multiplex PCR; TCRdb stores in-frame clones only, minus some. The sample lists 120,000 to 150,000 clones; less than 90% were seen once. The sequenced sample was PBMCs. The rearrangement uses TRBV11-3 and TRBJ2-7, with TRBD1 as a possible D gene (5 bases). The source is a boy aged 2-15 years in good health and CMV-seronegative. In nucleotides, the CDR3 is TGTGCCAGCAGCCCCACTACAGGCTCCTACGAGCAGTACTTC. Amino acids: CASSPTTGSYEQYF.